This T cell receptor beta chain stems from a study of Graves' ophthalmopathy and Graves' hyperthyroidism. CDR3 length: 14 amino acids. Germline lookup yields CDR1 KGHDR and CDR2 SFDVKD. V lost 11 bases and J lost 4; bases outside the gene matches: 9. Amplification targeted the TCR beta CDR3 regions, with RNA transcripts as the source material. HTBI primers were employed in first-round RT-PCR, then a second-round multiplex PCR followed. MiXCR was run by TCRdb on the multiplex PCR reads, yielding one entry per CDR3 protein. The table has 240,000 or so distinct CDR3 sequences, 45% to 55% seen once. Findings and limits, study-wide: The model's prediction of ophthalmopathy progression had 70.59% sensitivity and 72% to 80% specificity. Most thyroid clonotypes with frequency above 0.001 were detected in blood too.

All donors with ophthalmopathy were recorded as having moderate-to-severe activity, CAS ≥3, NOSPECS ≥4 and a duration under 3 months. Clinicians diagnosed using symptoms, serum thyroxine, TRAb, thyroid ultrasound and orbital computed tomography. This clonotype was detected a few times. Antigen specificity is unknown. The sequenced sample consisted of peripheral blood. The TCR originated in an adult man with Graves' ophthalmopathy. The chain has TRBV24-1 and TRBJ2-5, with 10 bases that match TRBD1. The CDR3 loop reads CAIGDRGIGETQYF. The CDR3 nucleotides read TGTGCCATAGGGGACAGGGGAATTGGAGAGACCCAGTACTTC.